The 24 T cell receptor beta chains reported below all come from one sample, sequenced in a study of control samples from healthy donors and cancer patients. The protocol was immunoSEQ multiplex PCR, while the TCRdb copy is restricted to in-frame clones and leaves out a portion. The sample contains around 120,000 clones, roughly 95% of which appear only once. Sample: blood. The receptors derive from a man in his thirties or forties in good health.

The chain joins TRBV4-1 to TRBJ1-6; D gene unclear. The germline gives CDR1 MGHRA, CDR2 YSYEKL. V was pared by 0 bases and J by 2 bases, with 8 bases between. The CDR3 has 16 amino acids. The CDR3 reads CASSQDARAYNSPLHF. The CDR3 nucleotides read TGCGCCAGCAGCCAAGATGCGCGGGCCTATAATTCACCCCTCCACTTT.

This rearrangement joins TRBV6-2 or TRBV6-3 to TRBJ1-4, with unresolved D. This CDR3 spans 16 amino acids. Trimming left V 0 bases short and J 3 bases short, with 11 bases between. Germline V gene lookup returns CDR1 MNHEY and CDR2 SVGEGT. In DNA, the CDR3 is TGTGCCAGCAGTTACTCGATCGGACGGGCTAATGAAAAACTGTTTTTT. Its translation: CASSYSIGRANEKLFF.

This sequence joins TRBV3-1 (or the pseudogene TRBV3-2) and TRBJ1-2, with 7 bases aligning to TRBD1. Germline-derived CDR1 and CDR2 are LGHDT and YNNKEL (reference sequence). This CDR3 is 14 amino acids long. V lost 1 base, J lost 4 bases, and 3 bases stayed unmatched. For the CDR3, the DNA is TGTGCCAGCAGCCAAGGGGGACAGCTCTATGGCTACACCTTC. Amino acid sequence: CASSQGGQLYGYTF.

The rearrangement links TRBV11-2 to TRBJ2-3; D not certain. Per germline, CDR1 SGHAT and CDR2 FQNNGV. The CDR3 spans 16 residues. V dropped 1 base and J dropped 0 bases, with 11 bases sitting between them. The CDR3: CASSLASAVSTDTQYF. The CDR3 bases are TGTGCCAGCAGCTTAGCCTCGGCGGTTAGCACAGATACGCAGTATTTT.

The gene calls are TRBV30 and TRBJ2-5; D may be TRBD2 (5 bases). This CDR3 region has 14 residues. Trimming stripped 3 bases from V and 7 bases from J, with 18 bases between. The germline gives CDR1 GTSNPN, CDR2 SVGIG (reference sequence). The CDR3 DNA reads as TGTGCCTGGAGCGGAAATTCCCCACGGGGGACCCAGTACTTC. Protein: CAWSGNSPRGTQYF.

This clone was recorded only once. The chain joins TRBV6-6 to TRBJ2-7; D remains ambiguous. The ends were cut back, 0 bases at V and 2 bases at J, with 8 bases in the middle. Looked up from germline, CDR1 is MNHNY and CDR2 is SVGAGI (reference sequence). The CDR3 loop spans 14 amino acids. This chain's CDR3 is CASSYSDEAYEQYF. CDR3 coding DNA: TGTGCCAGCAGTTACTCGGATGAGGCCTACGAGCAGTACTTC.

The rearrangement links TRBV7-8 to TRBJ2-7; D uncertain. The CDR3 loop spans 12 amino acids. Germline V gene sequence: CDR1 SGHVS, CDR2 FQNEAQ. Trimming shortened V by 0 bases and J by 6 bases, and 6 bases separated the two germline ends. This CDR3 is CASSLAQLEQYF. In nucleotides, the CDR3 is TGTGCCAGCAGCTTAGCCCAACTCGAGCAGTACTTC.

The V and J genes are TRBV7-2 and TRBJ1-6; D is perhaps TRBD1 (5 bases). The CDR3 totals 16 residues. V gave up 1 base and J gave up 4 bases, with 11 bases separating them. The germline V gene encodes CDR1 SGHTA and CDR2 FQGNSA. CDR3 loop: CASSLVSGPYNSPLHF. Written as DNA, the CDR3 is TGTGCCAGCAGCTTAGTGTCGGGGCCTTATAATTCACCCCTCCACTTT. The full variable domain, rest sourced from reference TRBV7-2 and TRBJ1-6, is GAGVSQSPSNKVTEKGKDVELRCDPISGHTALYWYRQSLGQGLEFLIYFQGNSAPDKSGLPSDRFSAERTGGSVSTLTIQRTQQEDSAVYLCASSLVSGPYNSPLHFGNGTRLTVT.

This chain joins TRBV5-1 and TRBJ1-4, with D possibly matching TRBD1 (5 bases). The length of the CDR3 is 15 residues. V was clipped by 0 bases and J by 8 bases, with 14 bases between them. Germline CDR1 and CDR2: SGHRS and YFSETQ. The CDR3 DNA is TGCGCCAGCAGCTTGGGAGGCAGGGCCGGAGAAAAACTGTTTTTT. Its translation: CASSLGGRAGEKLFF.

The chain couples TRBV19 to TRBJ2-2; D not certain. The CDR3 loop spans 12 amino acids. Germline CDR1 and CDR2: LNHDA and SQIVND (reference sequence). Deletions cut 3 bases from V and 6 bases from J, with 5 bases between. Here the CDR3 DNA reads TGTGCCAGTAGTATGGTCTCCGGGGAGCTGTTTTTT. Amino acid sequence: CASSMVSGELFF.

The count of this clone is one. The rearrangement uses TRBV3-1 (or the pseudogene TRBV3-2) and TRBJ1-1, with a weak D call TRBD1 (6 bases). The CDR3 length is 16 residues. Germline V lookup: CDR1 LGHDT, CDR2 YNNKEL (reference sequence). Trimming pared 0 bases from V and 3 bases from J, leaving 14 bases between. CDR3 sequence: CASSQDFYREDTEAFF. CDR3 sequence (DNA): TGTGCCAGCAGCCAAGATTTTTACAGGGAGGACACTGAAGCTTTCTTT.

This rearrangement joins TRBV9 to TRBJ2-1, with 9 bases that match TRBD2. Germline loops: CDR1 SGDLS, CDR2 YYNGEE. Trimming at V came to 0 bases and at J to 3 bases, leaving 4 bases not matched to a gene. The CDR3 is 16 amino acids. CDR3 sequence: CASSVAVSGGYNEQFF. CDR3 coding DNA: TGTGCCAGCAGCGTAGCTGTTAGCGGGGGCTACAATGAGCAGTTCTTC.

The chain uses TRBV5-4 and TRBJ1-2; D uncertain. The V and J ends lost 1 base and 0 bases respectively, with 10 bases between them. This CDR3 is 15 amino acids long. The V gene's germline CDR1 is SGHNT and CDR2 YYREEE (reference sequence). CDR3 nucleotides: TGTGCCAGCAGCTTGTCGACGAATCCTAACTATGGCTACACCTTC. It codes for CASSLSTNPNYGYTF.

V and J are TRBV4-1 and TRBJ1-2, with D perhaps matching TRBD1 (5 bases). This CDR3 has 18 residues. Germline loops: CDR1 MGHRA, CDR2 YSYEKL. Trimming cost V 0 bases and J 2 bases, with 19 bases left between them. CDR3 in amino acids: CASSQDRVQGLLNYGYTF. DNA for the CDR3: TGCGCCAGCAGCCAAGATCGAGTTCAGGGCCTACTCAACTATGGCTACACCTTC.

The chain employs TRBV2 and TRBJ1-1; perhaps TRBD1 as D (5 bases). V was cut by 4 bases and J by 4 bases, with 13 bases left in between. Germline-derived CDR1 and CDR2 are SNHLY and FYNNEI. The CDR3 has 14 amino acids. This chain's CDR3 is CASSVRGGGTEAFF. In DNA, the CDR3 is TGTGCCAGCAGTGTCCGGGGGGGTGGCACTGAAGCTTTCTTT.

The gene calls are TRBV29-1 and TRBJ2-5; weak D call: TRBD2 (6 bases). This CDR3 is built from 13 residues. V lost 2 bases and J 5 bases, leaving 12 bases between the germline ends. Looked up from germline, CDR1 is SQVTM and CDR2 is ANQGSEA. CDR3: CSVEMGGRETQYF. As DNA, the CDR3 is TGCAGCGTTGAAATGGGGGGAAGGGAGACCCAGTACTTC.

V and J are TRBV27 and TRBJ2-7, with 8 positions matching TRBD1. Germline CDR1 reads MNHEY; CDR2 reads SMNVEV (reference sequence). This CDR3 spans 14 amino acids. After removal of 5 bases from V and 4 bases from J, the junction contained 7 bases not matched to a gene. The CDR3 DNA is TGTGCCAGCAGTCCTGACAGGGGAGGTTACGAGCAGTACTTC. Translated, it gives CASSPDRGGYEQYF.

In regard to this clone: At one of its ends the junction is not consistent with the germline gene, which may arise from a read error. This sequence joins TRBV6-2 or TRBV6-3 and TRBJ2-7; D unclear. Germline V gene data show CDR1 as MNHEY and CDR2 as SVGEGT. The CDR3 has 13 amino acids. As DNA, the CDR3 is TGTGCCAGCAGTTTCGTCGGCGCTCAGGAGCGGTACTTC. Amino acids: CASSFVGAQERYF.

This clone was seen just once. The chain has TRBV6-5 and TRBJ1-4, with 8 nucleotides matching TRBD1. There are 15 residues in the CDR3. The trim removed 8 bases at V and 0 bases at J, leaving 5 bases unmatched. Germline V gene data show CDR1 as MNHEY and CDR2 as SVGAGI. CDR3 sequence reads: CASGQGITTNEKLFF. The CDR3, as DNA: TGTGCCAGCGGACAGGGAATTACAACTAATGAAAAACTGTTTTTT.

A note on this clone: Other DNA sequences within the sample encode an identical CDR3. The J gene is TRBJ2-7, the V gene TRBV9; a weak D match, TRBD2 (5 bases). The CDR3 sequence is 13 residues long. Germline V gene data show CDR1 as SGDLS and CDR2 as YYNGEE. Trimming pared 0 bases from V and 3 bases from J, leaving 7 bases between. This CDR3 is CASSVGGSYEQYF. CDR3 bases: TGTGCCAGCAGCGTAGGAGGGAGCTACGAGCAGTACTTC.

The sample holds a few counts of this clone. The rearrangement uses TRBV4-3 and TRBJ2-1; 9 positions agree with TRBD1. Looked up from germline, CDR1 is LGHNA and CDR2 is YSLEER. The CDR3 is made up of 16 amino acids. V gave up 0 bases and J gave up 4 bases; unmatched junction bases: 4. The CDR3, as DNA: TGCGCCAGCAGCCAAGATGTCGGGACAGGGTACAATGAGCAGTTCTTC. Amino acid sequence: CASSQDVGTGYNEQFF.

The chain employs TRBV6-2 or TRBV6-3 and TRBJ2-5; no clear D gene. V shed 0 bases and J shed 1 base, with 12 bases lying between them. Germline lookup yields CDR1 MNHEY and CDR2 SVGEGT. There are 16 residues in the CDR3. The CDR3 DNA reads TGTGCCAGCAGTTACTCGAACCTACCACCCCAAGAGACCCAGTACTTC. Its protein product is CASSYSNLPPQETQYF.

The chain joins TRBV5-4 to TRBJ1-1; 10 bases line up with TRBD1. Germline CDR1 is SGHNT and CDR2 is YYREEE (reference sequence). This CDR3 is 19 amino acids long. J lost 5 bases, V lost 3 bases, and 19 bases had no gene match. The DNA of the CDR3 is TGTGCCAGCAGCTCGTCGATGAGACAGGGGGCGACCCTGCGGACTGAAGCTTTCTTT. Translated, it gives CASSSSMRQGATLRTEAFF.

This clone was observed once. The chain links TRBV4-1 to TRBJ1-3; D call uncertain. V gave up 0 bases and J gave up 7 bases, with 13 bases separating them. The CDR3 is made up of 15 amino acids. Germline CDR1 and CDR2: MGHRA and YSYEKL. The CDR3, as DNA: TGCGCCAGCAGCCAAGATTTGAGTGGATCCAACACCATATATTTT. As protein: CASSQDLSGSNTIYF.